These T cell receptor beta chains were read from a single sample in a study of beta chain features in type 1 diabetes. Using immunoSEQ multiplex PCR, the repertoire was profiled, and TCRdb retains in-frame clones only, with some absent. This sample yields under 950,000 clones, of which 15% to 20% are seen a single time; 0.02% to 0.03% belongs to the top ten. Sequencing was done on a sample of naive CD4+ T cells from blood. The receptors here all came from a woman between 18 and 29 years old in good health. The CDR3 runs from the conserved cysteine through the conserved F or W.

v_gene: TRBV23-1; j_gene: TRBJ2-6; CDR3aa: CASSQVSRDSGANVLTF
v_gene: TRBV7-2; j_gene: TRBJ2-1; CDR3aa: CASGREVGRAVNEQFF
v_gene: TRBV18; j_gene: TRBJ2-2; CDR3aa: CASSRTSGMGTGELFF
v_gene: TRBV20-1; j_gene: TRBJ2-3; CDR3aa: CSASHSDTQYF
v_gene: TRBV20-1; j_gene: TRBJ1-1; CDR3aa: CSARDLAEAFF
v_gene: TRBV27; j_gene: TRBJ2-3; CDR3aa: CASSSGTSGRIKFIDTQYF
v_gene: TRBV25-1; j_gene: TRBJ2-1; CDR3aa: CASRTSGANNEQFF
v_gene: TRBV29-1; j_gene: TRBJ2-7; CDR3aa: CSVDGSRLGEQYF
v_gene: TRBV7-9; j_gene: TRBJ2-1; CDR3aa: CASSHRDPGSNEQFF
v_gene: TRBV6-5; j_gene: TRBJ1-5; CDR3aa: CASSYSQGSNQPQHF
v_gene: TRBV7-2; j_gene: TRBJ2-2; CDR3aa: CASSLAGGNTGELFF
v_gene: TRBV11-2; j_gene: TRBJ2-5; CDR3aa: CASSLMSAGVGETQYF
v_gene: TRBV18; j_gene: TRBJ2-1; CDR3aa: CASSPPGGNNEQFF
v_gene: TRBV4-3; j_gene: TRBJ2-3; CDR3aa: CASSQAPGDTQYF
v_gene: TRBV28; j_gene: TRBJ1-2; CDR3aa: CASSSGTGGNYGYTF
v_gene: TRBV5-8; j_gene: TRBJ2-3; CDR3aa: CASHGTARITDTQYF
v_gene: TRBV6-6; j_gene: TRBJ2-7; CDR3aa: CASRSGRGTYEQYF
v_gene: TRBV10-3; j_gene: TRBJ2-3; CDR3aa: CAISEPGGVSTDTQYF
v_gene: TRBV6-5; j_gene: TRBJ2-1; CDR3aa: CASKLDQYNEQFF
v_gene: TRBV20-1; j_gene: TRBJ1-1; CDR3aa: CSPIRQSNF
v_gene: TRBV7-2; j_gene: TRBJ2-3; CDR3aa: CASSAQRGSTDTQYF
v_gene: TRBV19; j_gene: TRBJ2-2; CDR3aa: CASTKTSGRNTGELFF
v_gene: TRBV10-3; j_gene: TRBJ1-1; CDR3aa: CAISGGSGEAFF
v_gene: TRBV6-1; j_gene: TRBJ2-7; CDR3aa: CATKPAQSYEQYF
v_gene: TRBV11-2; j_gene: TRBJ2-3; CDR3aa: CASSLGRQGRWTDTQYF
v_gene: TRBV18; j_gene: TRBJ2-1; CDR3aa: CASSPLEGGPYNEQFF
v_gene: TRBV2; j_gene: TRBJ2-7; CDR3aa: CASSEAPGRGMRQYF
v_gene: TRBV25-1; j_gene: TRBJ2-2; CDR3aa: CASSGGVTGELFF
v_gene: TRBV28; j_gene: TRBJ2-3; CDR3aa: CASSFGGETDTQYF
v_gene: TRBV18; j_gene: TRBJ2-6; CDR3aa: CASSPPGANVLTF
v_gene: TRBV7-9; j_gene: TRBJ1-1; CDR3aa: CASSLQQENTEAFF
v_gene: TRBV7-2; j_gene: TRBJ2-7; CDR3aa: CASSLLGPSEQYF
v_gene: TRBV11-1; j_gene: TRBJ2-3; CDR3aa: CASSLGLAGGSTDTQYF
v_gene: TRBV4-2; j_gene: TRBJ2-1; CDR3aa: CASSQGLAGVYNEQFF
v_gene: TRBV28; j_gene: TRBJ2-5; CDR3aa: CASSSRDRLPRETQYF
v_gene: TRBV7-3; j_gene: TRBJ2-1; CDR3aa: CASSQAGAHGNEQFF
v_gene: TRBV5-1; j_gene: NA; CDR3aa: CASSPQFWAGGPRSYEQYF
v_gene: TRBV5-4; j_gene: TRBJ2-3; CDR3aa: CASSFAGLADRSDTQYF
v_gene: TRBV5-1; j_gene: TRBJ2-7; CDR3aa: CASRPGLAGPYEQYF
v_gene: TRBV7-6; j_gene: TRBJ2-3; CDR3aa: CASSTGGDTQYF
v_gene: TRBV5-1; j_gene: TRBJ2-3; CDR3aa: CASSFRLASADTQYF
v_gene: TRBV27; j_gene: TRBJ2-1; CDR3aa: CASREGWDLYNEQFF